These 30 T cell receptor beta chains were all obtained from the same sample, sequenced in a study of T cells of healthy individuals. TCRdb re-called the 5' RACE reads through MiXCR, storing one row per CDR3 protein. The sample shows 95,000 to 100,000 distinct CDR3 sequences, roughly 18% of them seen only once. All receptors come from a human donor in good health.

The genes are TRBV6-5 and TRBJ1-2; no definite D call. Between the trimmed V and J ends, which lost 4 bases and 3 bases, there was a span of 9 bases. This CDR3 region has 13 residues. The germline V gene encodes CDR1 MNHEY and CDR2 SVGAGI. The CDR3 spells CASSSPGYYGYTF. The CDR3 DNA sequence: TGTGCCAGCAGTTCACCGGGGTACTATGGCTACACCTTC.

The chain uses TRBV6-6 and TRBJ1-4; D not certain. CDR1 MNHNY and CDR2 SVGAGI come from the germline V gene (reference sequence). Trimming stripped 2 bases from V and 7 bases from J, with 5 bases between. The CDR3 runs 12 residues. The CDR3 nucleotides are TGTGCCAGCAGTTACAAGGGTGAAAAACTGTTTTTT. It yields the protein CASSYKGEKLFF.

The chain's CDR3 is CASSPAPGPGNEQYF. For the CDR3, the DNA is TGTGCCAGCAGTCCAGCCCCGGGTCCAGGGAACGAGCAGTACTTC. The J gene is TRBJ2-7, the V gene TRBV11-1, with D tentatively TRBD1 (5 bases). This CDR3 is built from 15 residues. CDR1 and CDR2 (germline): SGHAT, FQDESV (reference sequence). V lost 6 bases, J lost 5 bases, and 20 bases lay in between.

This clonotype was detected ten times or more. The rearrangement joins TRBV5-6 to TRBJ1-2, with TRBD1 as a possible D gene (5 bases). The CDR3 is made up of 14 amino acids. V lost 6 bases and J 2 bases, leaving 14 bases between the germline ends. Looked up from germline, CDR1 is SGHDT and CDR2 is YYEEEE. The CDR3 DNA follows: TGTGCCAGCATCTCTTTGGGACCCAACTATGGCTACACCTTC. Its protein is CASISLGPNYGYTF.

This clonotype came up a few times. The chain combines TRBV12-3 or TRBV12-4 with TRBJ2-1; unclear D gene. Trimming cost V 3 bases and J 5 bases, with 11 bases left between them. The CDR3 is made up of 14 amino acids. In DNA form, the CDR3 reads TGTGCCAGCAGTTTTAGTTCGTCCCACAATGAGCAGTTCTTC. Translation: CASSFSSSHNEQFF.

This clonotype was counted at least ten times. The rearrangement joins TRBV7-9 to TRBJ2-5; D may match TRBD1 or TRBD2 (5 bases each). Germline lookup yields CDR1 SEHNR and CDR2 FQNEAQ (reference sequence). Trimming stripped 5 bases from V and 2 bases from J, with 9 bases between. CDR3 length equals 13 residues. CDR3 sequence: CASSLGEQETQYF. The CDR3 coding sequence is TGTGCCAGCAGCCTAGGGGAGCAAGAGACCCAGTACTTC.

This chain links TRBV5-1 with TRBJ2-5, with TRBD2 identical over 12 bases. The junction had 9 bases not matched to a gene; V was cut back by 4 bases and J by 2 bases. Germline values: CDR1 SGHRS, CDR2 YFSETQ. The CDR3 is made up of 17 amino acids. The CDR3 region is CASSRGLAGGIQETQYF. As DNA, the CDR3 is TGCGCCAGCAGCCGTGGGCTAGCGGGGGGGATACAAGAGACCCAGTACTTC. Filled out from reference TRBV5-1 and TRBJ2-5, the complete variable domain reads KAGVTQTPRYLIKTRGQQVTLSCSPISGHRSVSWYQQTPGQGLQFLFEYFSETQRNKGNFPGRFSGRQFSNSRSEMNVSTLELGDSALYLCASSRGLAGGIQETQYFGPGTRLLVL.

This clonotype was counted between two and nine times. The rearrangement uses TRBV20-1 and TRBJ1-5; D might be TRBD1 (6 bases). Germline-derived CDR1 and CDR2 are DFQATT and SNEGSKA (reference sequence). Trimming stripped 6 bases from V and 5 bases from J, with 14 bases between. The CDR3 is 13 residues long. The CDR3 DNA follows: TGCAGTGCCAGTAACAAGGGGGATCAGCCCCAGCATTTT. Protein sequence: CSASNKGDQPQHF.

The V gene is TRBV6-2 or TRBV6-3, the J gene TRBJ2-5, with 8 bases identical to TRBD1. V lost 7 bases to trimming and J lost 5 bases; unmatched junction nucleotides: 9. Germline values: CDR1 MNHEY, CDR2 SVGEGT. This CDR3 contains 14 residues. The chain's CDR3 is CASTLSGGRETQYF. The CDR3, as DNA: TGTGCCAGCACCCTCTCAGGGGGCCGGGAGACCCAGTACTTC.

V and J are TRBV4-1 and TRBJ1-1, with D possibly matching TRBD1 (5 bases). This CDR3 has 15 residues. V lost 0 bases and J 5 bases, leaving 13 bases between the germline ends. Germline V gene sequence: CDR1 MGHRA, CDR2 YSYEKL. The CDR3 DNA sequence: TGCGCCAGCAGCCAAGATGGGCAGGGAGGGACTGAAGCTTTCTTT. Translation gives CASSQDGQGGTEAFF.

This clonotype came up a few times. The chain links TRBV28 to TRBJ1-1; possibly TRBD1 for D (5 bases). Germline lookup yields CDR1 MDHEN and CDR2 SYDVKM. The CDR3 extends over 13 amino acids. The V end was cut by 9 bases, the J end by 2 bases, with 13 bases between. The CDR3 here is CASSGRKNTEAFF. CDR3 nucleotides: TGTGCCAGTTCGGGACGGAAAAACACTGAAGCTTTCTTT.

The chain combines TRBV4-3 with TRBJ1-6; 9 nucleotides align to TRBD1. The germline V gene encodes CDR1 LGHNA and CDR2 YSLEER. The ends lost 3 bases at V and 8 bases at J; junction bases unmatched: 14. The CDR3 consists of 18 residues. The CDR3 reads CASSQGMAGDRVHSPLHF. The CDR3 bases are TGCGCCAGCAGCCAGGGGATGGCCGGGGACAGGGTTCATTCACCCCTCCACTTT.

In its sample, this clonotype was seen a few times. This chain links TRBV6-2 or TRBV6-3 with TRBJ2-7, with 11 bases matching TRBD2. The CDR3 totals 15 residues. Germline V gene lookup returns CDR1 MNHEY and CDR2 SVGEGT. The V and J ends lost 6 bases and 1 base, in that order; junction bases with no gene match: 5. CDR3: CASSSLAGGSYEQYF. The CDR3, as DNA: TGTGCCAGCAGCTCTCTAGCGGGAGGATCCTACGAGCAGTACTTC.

In its sample, this clonotype was seen a few times. The rearrangement links TRBV4-1 to TRBJ2-3, with D possibly TRBD1 on 7 matching bases. The CDR3 runs 16 residues. V lost 1 base, J lost 5 bases, and 16 bases lay in between. In germline, CDR1 is MGHRA, CDR2 YSYEKL. The CDR3 loop is CASSQAVAGGRDTQYF. The CDR3 DNA is TGCGCCAGCAGCCAAGCGGTGGCAGGGGGGAGAGATACGCAGTATTTT.

V gene TRBV3-1 combines with J gene TRBJ1-2; D gene ambiguous. The CDR3 consists of 12 residues. Trimming cost V 3 bases and J 7 bases, with 9 bases left between them. Germline V gene data show CDR1 as LGHDT and CDR2 as YNNKEL (reference sequence). Here the CDR3 DNA reads TGTGCCAGCAGCCATCATACCGGTGGCTACACCTTC. This encodes CASSHHTGGYTF.

V is TRBV28 and J is TRBJ2-5, with 8 bases fitting TRBD1. Germline assignment: CDR1 MDHEN and CDR2 SYDVKM. V lost 0 bases to trimming and J lost 4 bases; unmatched junction nucleotides: 10. The CDR3 runs 17 residues. CDR3 DNA sequence: TGTGCCAGCAGTTTATGGGCAGGGGGCGCAAAGGGAGAGACCCAGTACTTC. Translated: CASSLWAGGAKGETQYF.

This clonotype was recorded once. A much bigger clone sits one base away, suggesting this may be a read error. J is TRBJ2-5 and V is TRBV27; 11 nucleotides align to TRBD1. The CDR3 totals 16 residues. Germline CDR1 reads MNHEY; CDR2 reads SMNVEV (reference sequence). The CDR3 is CSSRNSDRGPEETQYF. The DNA of the CDR3 is TGTTCCAGCAGGAATTCGGACAGGGGGCCTGAAGAGACCCAGTACTTC.

This chain uses TRBV10-3 with TRBJ2-1; D unclear. CDR3 size: 13 residues. CDR1 and CDR2 from the germline V gene are ENHRY and SYGVKD. CDR3 DNA sequence: TGTGTCGCAAGCGCGTGGCGTTACAATGAGCAGTTCTTC. Its protein is CVASAWRYNEQFF.

The chain employs TRBV4-2 and TRBJ2-2, with TRBD2 identical over 7 bases. This CDR3 region has 14 residues. V lost 2 bases and J lost 6; bases outside the gene matches: 3. From germline, CDR1 is LGHNA and CDR2 YNFKEQ. CDR3 region: CASSQTRGAGELFF. The CDR3 nucleotides are TGTGCCAGCAGCCAAACCCGGGGGGCCGGGGAGCTGTTTTTT.

A few counts support this clonotype. The chain is built from TRBV20-1 and TRBJ2-1, with D hard to call. Germline assignment: CDR1 DFQATT and CDR2 SNEGSKA (reference sequence). This CDR3 is built from 12 residues. V lost 2 bases and J lost 6, with 8 bases in between. The CDR3 spells CSARQTTNEQFF. The CDR3 region has the DNA TGCAGTGCTAGACAAACTACCAATGAGCAGTTCTTC.

This clonotype showed up just a few times. This chain connects TRBV7-8 to TRBJ1-3, with D possibly matching TRBD1 (5 bases). From germline, CDR1 is SGHVS and CDR2 FQNEAQ. This CDR3 has 15 residues. The V and J ends lost 3 bases and 7 bases respectively, with 16 bases between them. The CDR3 protein is CASSFGAYQENTIYF. The CDR3 bases are TGTGCCAGCAGCTTCGGGGCGTACCAGGAGAACACCATATATTTT.

The chain uses TRBV7-9 and TRBJ2-2; no clear D. The germline gives CDR1 SEHNR, CDR2 FQNEAQ (reference sequence). This CDR3 contains 17 residues. V shed 0 bases and J shed 5 bases, with 16 bases lying between them. CDR3 in DNA: TGTGCCAGCAGCTTAGCCCCCGGTCCCCTCCGAACCGGGGAGCTGTTTTTT. This gives the protein CASSLAPGPLRTGELFF.

The chain uses TRBV11-2 and TRBJ2-7; D tentatively fits TRBD1 or TRBD2 (5 bases each). The germline CDR1 and CDR2 sequences are SGHAT and FQNNGV. Trimming stripped 5 bases from V and 0 bases from J, with 17 bases between. The length of the CDR3 is 16 residues. CDR3 amino acids: CASSAPGRVFSYEQYF. As DNA, the CDR3 is TGTGCCAGCAGCGCCCCAGGGCGGGTGTTCTCCTACGAGCAGTACTTC.

Many counts were recorded for this clonotype. The genes are TRBV28 and TRBJ1-4; 8 bases map to TRBD1. The CDR3 is 14 amino acids. V shed 5 bases, J shed 10 bases, and the junction held 9 bases outside the gene matches. The germline gives CDR1 MDHEN, CDR2 SYDVKM. The CDR3 region has the DNA TGTGCCAGCAGTCCGGGACAGGAGGTTGGAAAACTGTTTTTT. Its protein is CASSPGQEVGKLFF.

The rearrangement links TRBV20-1 to TRBJ1-1; D uncertain. The CDR3 runs to 13 residues. Germline CDR1 DFQATT, CDR2 SNEGSKA (reference sequence). Trimming took off 3 bases at V and 5 bases at J, with 13 bases between the two ends. CDR3 nucleotide sequence: TGCAGTGCTAGTCCTACTTGGGTTACTGAAGCTTTCTTT. It is translated as CSASPTWVTEAFF.

This clonotype showed up just a few times. The chain couples TRBV5-1 to TRBJ1-5; D remains unclear. Germline V gene lookup returns CDR1 SGHRS and CDR2 YFSETQ. V was pared by 9 bases and J by 4 bases, with 11 bases between. This CDR3 contains 12 residues. CDR3 sequence: CAIPDVNQPQHF. The DNA for the CDR3 is TGCGCCATCCCAGACGTTAATCAGCCCCAGCATTTT.

This clonotype was observed a few times. DNA for the CDR3: TGTGCCACCAGCAGAGATCGAGGGGCAGGCAATGAGCAGTTCTTC. Translating gives CATSRDRGAGNEQFF. V gene TRBV15 combines with J gene TRBJ2-1; possibly TRBD1 or TRBD2 for D (5 bases each). This CDR3 comprises 15 residues. The V end was cut by 0 bases, the J end by 6 bases, with 12 bases between. Germline V gives CDR1 LNHNV, CDR2 YYDKDF (reference sequence).

This clonotype was found a few times. The chain joins TRBV4-1 to TRBJ1-5, with a possible D match to TRBD1 (6 bases). Germline V CDR1 and CDR2: MGHRA, YSYEKL. CDR3 length: 17 residues. Between the trimmed V and J ends, which lost 0 bases and 2 bases, there was a span of 14 bases. Here the CDR3 reads CASSQDRGPNGNQPQHF. The DNA for the CDR3 is TGCGCCAGCAGCCAAGATCGGGGGCCCAATGGCAATCAGCCCCAGCATTTT.

The V gene is TRBV5-1, the J gene TRBJ2-5; 7 bases line up with TRBD1. The CDR3 is 12 residues long. The J segment lost 2 bases and the V segment lost 7 bases, leaving 2 bases of the junction unmatched. Looked up from germline, CDR1 is SGHRS and CDR2 is YFSETQ. The CDR3 DNA sequence: TGCGCCAGCCGGGACAGACAAGAGACCCAGTACTTC. Translated, it gives CASRDRQETQYF. The whole variable domain, filled in from reference TRBV5-1 and TRBJ2-5, reads KAGVTQTPRYLIKTRGQQVTLSCSPISGHRSVSWYQQTPGQGLQFLFEYFSETQRNKGNFPGRFSGRQFSNSRSEMNVSTLELGDSALYLCASRDRQETQYFGPGTRLLVL.

This clonotype was counted between two and nine times. The chain is built from TRBV18 and TRBJ2-3; D unresolved. This CDR3 has 16 residues. The V gene lost 3 bases and the J gene lost 0 bases, with 13 bases spanning the gap. CDR1 is KGHSH, CDR2 LQKENI, per germline. DNA for the CDR3: TGTGCCAGCTCACCGAAGACGCCGGTGAGCACAGATACGCAGTATTTT. Translated, it gives CASSPKTPVSTDTQYF.